This is a list of T cell receptor beta chains from one sample in a study of blood T cell repertoires in COVID-19. Only in-frame clones appear in the TCRdb table, and some are missing; sequencing was by immunoSEQ multiplex PCR. This table has 60,000 to 65,000 clones, over 55% appearing once. The specimen sequenced was peripheral blood. The receptors were gathered from a woman between 70 and 85 years old with COVID-19, enrolled during active disease. The CDR3 runs from the conserved cysteine through the conserved F or W. A D gene is named only where the DNA matches it firmly. Clone sizes are given selectively: once, few, many, or a class where the clone is expanded.

V gene	clone size	D gene	J gene	CDR3 protein	CDR3 DNA
TRBV11-2	NA	TRBD1	TRBJ2-7	CASSPGQVYEQYF	TGTGCCAGCAGTCCCGGACAGGTCTACGAGCAGTACTTC
TRBV28	NA	TRBD1	TRBJ1-2	CASSEDRPGRYTF	TGTGCCAGCAGCGAGGACAGGCCAGGCCGCTACACCTTC
TRBV4-2	few	TRBD2	TRBJ2-7	CASSPIGGAGNEQYF	TGTGCCAGCAGCCCAATCGGGGGGGCCGGCAACGAGCAGTACTTC
TRBV29-1	NA	TRBD1	TRBJ2-2	CSADRGYTGELFF	TGCAGCGCCGACAGGGGTTACACCGGGGAGCTGTTTTTT
TRBV6-5	NA	TRBD1	TRBJ1-2	CASADRANYGYTF	TGTGCCAGCGCAGACAGGGCGAACTATGGCTACACCTTC
TRBV10-3	few	NA	TRBJ1-3	CATWDTNFGNTIYF	TGTGCCACCTGGGACACCAACTTTGGAAACACCATATATTTT
TRBV20-1	few	TRBD1	TRBJ1-1	CSASGDREAFF	TGCAGTGCTAGTGGGGACAGGGAAGCTTTCTTT
TRBV3-1/TRBV3-2	NA	NA	TRBJ1-4	CASSPLGGRGEKLFF	TGTGCCAGCAGCCCCCTGGGGGGGCGGGGTGAAAAACTGTTTTTT
TRBV4-2	NA	NA	TRBJ1-2	CASSQDRRRVGYTF	TGTGCCAGCAGCCAAGATCGCCGGCGGGTGGGCTACACCTTC
TRBV19	NA	TRBD2	TRBJ2-5	CASSIGGSGKTQYF	TGTGCCAGTAGTATTGGCGGGAGCGGCAAGACCCAGTACTTC
TRBV12-3/TRBV12-4	few	NA	TRBJ1-2	CASSPHPNYGYTF	TGTGCCAGCAGCCCACACCCTAACTATGGCTACACCTTC
TRBV5-1	NA	TRBD1	TRBJ1-4	CASSFSGQGGGEKLFF	TGCGCCAGCAGCTTCTCAGGACAGGGCGGAGGTGAAAAACTGTTTTTT